This TCR beta chain appears in the sequencing data of a study of blood T cell repertoires in COVID-19. As for the study in general: Material from acute and convalescent COVID-19 was sourced from the United States, Italy and Spain.

CDR3 length equals 14 residues. The ends were cut back, 0 bases at V and 9 bases at J, with 12 bases in the middle. Germline assignment: CDR1 MNHEY and CDR2 SVGEGT. In the original processing: Nucleated cell counts were estimated from reference gene primer amplification. The protocol was immunoSEQ multiplex PCR, while the TCRdb copy is restricted to in-frame clones and leaves out a portion. The V and J calls and the clone size are those of that table, but D and trimming were determined from the DNA. The sample shows about 210,000 clones, 70% to 90% of them seen only once. Seattle patient enrollment occurred during active infection, with longitudinal follow-up thereafter. This clone has just a few counts.

The TCR originated in a woman in her 70s with COVID-19, enrolled during active disease. The chain uses TRBV6-2 or TRBV6-3 and TRBJ1-5; D is unclear. The sequenced sample was peripheral blood. The CDR3 reads CASSYSESERPQHF. In DNA form, the CDR3 reads TGTGCCAGCAGTTACTCCGAGAGCGAACGGCCCCAGCATTTT.